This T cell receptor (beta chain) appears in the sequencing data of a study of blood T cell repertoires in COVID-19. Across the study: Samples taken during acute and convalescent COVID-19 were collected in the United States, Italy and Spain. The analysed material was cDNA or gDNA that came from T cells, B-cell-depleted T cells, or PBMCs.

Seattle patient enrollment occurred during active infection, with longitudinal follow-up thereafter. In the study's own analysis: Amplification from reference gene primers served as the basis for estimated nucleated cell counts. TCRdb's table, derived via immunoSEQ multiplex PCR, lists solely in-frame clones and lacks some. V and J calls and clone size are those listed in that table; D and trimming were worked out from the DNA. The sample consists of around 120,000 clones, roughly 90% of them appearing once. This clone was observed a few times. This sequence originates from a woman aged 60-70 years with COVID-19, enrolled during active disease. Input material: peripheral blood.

The CDR3 loop reads CASSLRQGPLYEQYF. CDR3 nucleotide sequence: TGTGCCAGCAGCTTAAGACAGGGCCCTCTCTACGAGCAGTACTTC. The chain is built from TRBV7-2 and TRBJ2-7; 7 nucleotides agree with TRBD1. CDR1 and CDR2 (germline): SGHTA, FQGNSA. V dropped 2 bases and J dropped 3; count of bases not matched to a gene: 7. This CDR3 is built from 15 residues.